This TCR beta chain is drawn from a study of blood T cell repertoires in COVID-19. This CDR3 comprises 15 residues. Trimming shortened V by 1 base and J by 0 bases, and 9 bases separated the two germline ends. Germline CDR1 reads SEHNR; CDR2 reads FQNEAQ (reference sequence). Some clones are missing from TCRdb's copy, which holds only in-frame ones; the method was immunoSEQ multiplex PCR. The sample has 31,000 or so clones, approximately 87% seen once. This TCR was sampled from a human donor with active COVID-19. The donor label of this sample is uncertain. The specimen sequenced was peripheral blood. The rearrangement joins TRBV7-9 to TRBJ1-1, with a possible D match to TRBD1 (5 bases). The DNA of the CDR3 is TGTGCCAGCAGCTTAGGGGGCACCATGAACACTGAAGCTTTCTTT. Translation gives CASSLGGTMNTEAFF.